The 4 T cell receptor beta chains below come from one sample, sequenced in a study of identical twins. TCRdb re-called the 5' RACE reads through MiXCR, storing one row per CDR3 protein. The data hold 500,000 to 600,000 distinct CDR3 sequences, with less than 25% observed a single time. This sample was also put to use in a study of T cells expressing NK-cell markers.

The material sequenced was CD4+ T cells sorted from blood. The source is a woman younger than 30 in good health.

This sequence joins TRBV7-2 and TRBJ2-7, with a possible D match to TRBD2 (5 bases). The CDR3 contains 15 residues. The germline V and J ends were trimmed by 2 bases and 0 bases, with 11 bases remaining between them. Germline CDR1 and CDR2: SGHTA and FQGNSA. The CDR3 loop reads CASSLSSGGSYEQYF. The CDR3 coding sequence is TGTGCCAGCAGCTTATCCAGCGGAGGCTCCTACGAGCAGTACTTC.

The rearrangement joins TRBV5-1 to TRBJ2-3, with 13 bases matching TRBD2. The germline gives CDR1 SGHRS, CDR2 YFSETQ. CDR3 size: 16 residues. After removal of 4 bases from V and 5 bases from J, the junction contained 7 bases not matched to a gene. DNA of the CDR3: TGCGCCAGCAGCGGAGGACTAGCGGGAGATTTAGATACGCAGTATTTT. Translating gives CASSGGLAGDLDTQYF.

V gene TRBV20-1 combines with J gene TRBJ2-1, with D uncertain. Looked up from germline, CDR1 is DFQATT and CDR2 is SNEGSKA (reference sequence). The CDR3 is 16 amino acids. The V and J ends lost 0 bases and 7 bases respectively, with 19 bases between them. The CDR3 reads CSARDRRGLVTNEQFF. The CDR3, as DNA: TGCAGTGCTAGAGATAGACGCGGTTTAGTTACAAATGAGCAGTTCTTC.

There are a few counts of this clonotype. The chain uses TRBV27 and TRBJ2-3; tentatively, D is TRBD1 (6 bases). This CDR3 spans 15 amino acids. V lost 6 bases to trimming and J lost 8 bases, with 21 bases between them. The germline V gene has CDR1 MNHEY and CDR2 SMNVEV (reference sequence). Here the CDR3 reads CASRIPDRFSATQYF. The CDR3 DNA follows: TGTGCCAGCAGAATACCCGACAGGTTTAGTGCTACGCAGTATTTT.